Each of the 20 T cell receptor beta chains below was sequenced from the same sample in a study of blood T cells in healthy people across ages. PCR was performed a second time for about 6 to 12 cycles using a sample-barcoded 5' primer and a J-beta primer mix. TCRdb reprocessed the 5' RACE reads via MiXCR and lists one record per CDR3 protein. The sample lists some 900,000 distinct CDR3 sequences, under 30% occurring once. The source material was blood. These receptor sequences come from a woman of 80 years or more in good health.

The CDR3, as DNA: TGTGCCAGCAGTTCCCTCCGGTGGGACGGGAATCAGCCCCAGCATTTT. This translates into CASSSLRWDGNQPQHF. The chain joins TRBV6-2 or TRBV6-3 to TRBJ1-5; weak D call: TRBD1 (5 bases). Germline CDR1 is MNHEY and CDR2 is SVGEGT. The CDR3 has 16 amino acids. V was trimmed by 4 bases and J by 4 bases, leaving 17 bases between them.

This clonotype was found once. This chain connects TRBV28 to TRBJ2-7; the match to TRBD2 covers 12 bases. Germline-derived CDR1 and CDR2 are MDHEN and SYDVKM. The CDR3 covers 14 residues. V trimming: 8 bases; J trimming: 3 bases; junction bases outside the gene matches: 5. CDR3 loop: CASALAGGDYEQYF. The CDR3 nucleotides read TGTGCCAGCGCTCTAGCGGGGGGGGACTACGAGCAGTACTTC.

This clonotype was seen at least ten times. V and J are TRBV20-1 and TRBJ1-5, with TRBD1 matching over 7 bases. The V gene's germline CDR1 is DFQATT and CDR2 SNEGSKA (reference sequence). Trimming cost V 6 bases and J 6 bases; bases outside gene matches: 11. The CDR3 spans 14 residues. The CDR3 sequence: CSAKSTGVSQPQHF. The DNA for the CDR3 is TGCAGTGCCAAATCAACAGGGGTTAGTCAGCCCCAGCATTTT.

This clonotype turned up a few times. The genes are TRBV5-5 and TRBJ1-5; D call uncertain. This CDR3 has 14 residues. Trimming removed 4 bases from V and 2 bases from J, with 10 bases in between. CDR1 and CDR2 from the germline V gene are SGHKS and YYEKEE (reference sequence). The CDR3 sequence: CASSEGWGNQPQHF. DNA of the CDR3: TGTGCCAGCAGCGAAGGTTGGGGCAATCAGCCCCAGCATTTT.

This clonotype was seen a few times. Given a much more abundant clone one base away, this may be a read error. The CDR3, as DNA: TGTGTCAGCAGCTTCGGGGGAAGAAGCTCCTACGAGCAGTACTTC. Residues: CVSSFGGRSSYEQYF. The chain links TRBV7-2 to TRBJ2-7, with a weak D call TRBD2 (6 bases). This CDR3 is 15 amino acids long. Germline V gene sequence: CDR1 SGHTA, CDR2 FQGNSA.

In its sample, this clonotype was seen many times. V is TRBV7-9 and J is TRBJ2-1; no clear D. The length of the CDR3 is 15 residues. Trimming removed 1 base from V and 2 bases from J, with 9 bases in between. Looked up from germline, CDR1 is SEHNR and CDR2 is FQNEAQ (reference sequence). As DNA, the CDR3 is TGTGCCAGCAGCTTAGGGACCTCCACCTACAATGAGCAGTTCTTC. Translation gives CASSLGTSTYNEQFF.

To note about this clonotype: A much larger clone lies one base from this, so it may be a read error. As the CDR3 is not closed by the conserved phenylalanine or tryptophan, this likely results from a read error. This chain connects TRBV6-1 to TRBJ2-1, with TRBD2 matching over 7 bases. The CDR3 consists of 15 residues. Germline trimming cut 9 bases from V and 4 bases from J; bases unmatched to any gene: 12. The germline V gene has CDR1 MNHNS and CDR2 SASEGT. The CDR3 DNA is TGTGCCAGTGTTAAACCGGGACTAACATACAATGAGCAGTTCTGC. Protein: CASVKPGLTYNEQFC.

CDR3 residues: CASSYSPQGGARGPGTDTQYF. The CDR3 DNA reads as TGTGCCAGCAGTTACTCGCCCCAGGGGGGGGCGCGAGGCCCCGGGACAGATACGCAGTATTTT. V and J are TRBV6-2 or TRBV6-3 and TRBJ2-3; D possibly uses TRBD1 or TRBD2 (7 bases each). Germline V gene lookup returns CDR1 MNHEY and CDR2 SVGEGT. V was trimmed by 0 bases and J by 3 bases, leaving 28 bases between them. The CDR3 has 21 amino acids.

This clonotype was seen at least ten times. The chain has TRBV7-2 and TRBJ2-3; 9 bases match TRBD1. V dropped 5 bases and J dropped 5; count of bases not matched to a gene: 2. The CDR3 has 13 residues. Germline V CDR1 and CDR2: SGHTA, FQGNSA. CDR3 sequence: CASSNRGQDTQYF. CDR3 bases: TGTGCCAGCAGCAACAGGGGGCAAGATACGCAGTATTTT. Variable domain in full (rest from reference TRBV7-2 and TRBJ2-3): GAGVSQSPSNKVTEKGKDVELRCDPISGHTALYWYRQSLGQGLEFLIYFQGNSAPDKSGLPSDRFSAERTGGSVSTLTIQRTQQEDSAVYLCASSNRGQDTQYFGPGTRLTVL.

A remark on this clonotype: The junction does not match germline at one end; this may be a read error. The chain uses TRBV6-1 and TRBJ1-2; D remains ambiguous. The germline V gene encodes CDR1 MNHNS and CDR2 SASEGT. The CDR3 sequence is 13 residues long. The CDR3 sequence is CVSSGRRNYGYTF. The CDR3 DNA reads as TGTGTCAGCAGTGGAAGAAGAAACTATGGCTACACCTTC.

This clonotype was observed a single time. The chain couples TRBV20-1 to TRBJ2-3; D remains unclear. The CDR3 length is 11 residues. Between the trimmed V and J ends, which lost 6 bases and 4 bases, there was a span of 8 bases. Per the germline V gene, CDR1 is DFQATT and CDR2 is SNEGSKA (reference sequence). The DNA of the CDR3 is TGCAGTGCCCAGGCGTCAGATACGCAGTATTTT. It yields the protein CSAQASDTQYF.

This rearrangement joins TRBV29-1 to TRBJ2-5; D call uncertain. V lost 1 base, J lost 1 base, and 13 bases lay in between. This CDR3 spans 15 amino acids. In germline, CDR1 is SQVTM, CDR2 ANQGSEA. The CDR3 here is CSVEVSRRSQETQYF. The DNA for the CDR3 is TGCAGCGTTGAAGTCTCGCGGAGAAGCCAAGAGACCCAGTACTTC.

This clonotype has just a few counts. The gene calls are TRBV11-2 and TRBJ1-6, with a tentative D call TRBD1 (5 bases). CDR1 SGHAT and CDR2 FQNNGV come from the germline V gene. V lost 1 base, J lost 8 bases, and 12 bases lay in between. The CDR3 loop spans 15 amino acids. The CDR3 protein is CASSLGFQGDSPLHF. CDR3 sequence (DNA): TGTGCCAGCAGCTTAGGATTCCAGGGAGATTCACCCCTCCACTTT. The variable domain in full, with the rest retrieved from reference TRBV11-2 and TRBJ1-6, is EAGVAQSPRYKIIEKRQSVAFWCNPISGHATLYWYQQILGQGPKLLIQFQNNGVVDDSQLPKDRFSAERLKGVDSTLKIQPAKLEDSAVYLCASSLGFQGDSPLHFGNGTRLTVT.

This clonotype has just a few counts. At one end, the junction sequence differs from germline, possibly due to a read error. The rearrangement links TRBV9 to TRBJ2-3, with no clear D. Germline-derived CDR1 and CDR2 are SGDLS and YYNGEE. This CDR3 is built from 15 residues. The CDR3 DNA is TGTGCCAGCGGCGTCGGTCCGCTCGCAGTGAAGACGCAGTATTTT. Encoded protein: CASGVGPLAVKTQYF.

This clonotype was counted many times. V gene TRBV25-1 combines with J gene TRBJ1-2; D gene unclear. There are 12 residues in the CDR3. Trimming pared 2 bases from V and 5 bases from J, leaving 6 bases between. Germline CDR1 reads MGHDK; CDR2 reads SYGVNS. CDR3 protein: CASSELGYGYTF. The CDR3, as DNA: TGTGCCAGCAGTGAACTGGGATATGGCTACACCTTC.

This clonotype was counted many times. The J gene is TRBJ2-1, the V gene TRBV27; D gene ambiguous. Germline CDR1 reads MNHEY; CDR2 reads SMNVEV (reference sequence). Between the trimmed V and J ends, which lost 2 bases and 0 bases, there was a span of 5 bases. The CDR3 is made up of 14 amino acids. The CDR3 nucleotides read TGTGCCAGCAGTTTACTGTACTCCTACAATGAGCAGTTCTTC. This gives the protein CASSLLYSYNEQFF.

In this sample, this clonotype turned up many times. This chain links TRBV6-2 or TRBV6-3 with TRBJ2-5; the D gene is possibly TRBD1 (6 bases). Trimming took 6 bases from V and 1 from J, leaving 12 bases between them. CDR1 and CDR2 (germline): MNHEY, SVGEGT. CDR3 length: 14 amino acids. In DNA, the CDR3 is TGTGCCAGCAGCCCCACAGGGTCCCAAGAGACCCAGTACTTC. It encodes CASSPTGSQETQYF.

This clonotype came up many times. The rearrangement joins TRBV5-8 to TRBJ2-6; D not resolved. The length of the CDR3 is 13 residues. Trimming left V 7 bases short and J 4 bases short, with 9 bases between. The V gene's germline CDR1 is SGHTS and CDR2 YDEGEE. CDR3: CASGYWGANVLTF. Written as DNA, the CDR3 is TGTGCCAGCGGGTATTGGGGGGCCAACGTCCTGACTTTC.

This clonotype was detected ten times or more. CDR3 bases: TGTGCCAGCCGCTACGGGGGGGCTATGGGGAGTGAGCAGTTCTTC. This translates into CASRYGGAMGSEQFF. The chain combines TRBV6-2 or TRBV6-3 with TRBJ2-1; 8 bases agree with TRBD2. The CDR3 is made up of 15 amino acids. Germline V gives CDR1 MNHEY, CDR2 SVGEGT. J lost 9 bases, V lost 8 bases, and 15 bases had no gene match.

This clonotype was observed at least ten times. The chain has TRBV10-2 and TRBJ2-5, with D perhaps matching TRBD1 (6 bases). The length of the CDR3 is 15 residues. The V gene lost 6 bases and the J gene lost 8 bases, with 22 bases spanning the gap. Germline V gene data show CDR1 as WSHSY and CDR2 as SAAADI. Here the CDR3 DNA reads TGCGCCAGCAGGGACAGTGAAGGGGGATTTGAAACCCAGTACTTC. This gives the protein CASRDSEGGFETQYF.